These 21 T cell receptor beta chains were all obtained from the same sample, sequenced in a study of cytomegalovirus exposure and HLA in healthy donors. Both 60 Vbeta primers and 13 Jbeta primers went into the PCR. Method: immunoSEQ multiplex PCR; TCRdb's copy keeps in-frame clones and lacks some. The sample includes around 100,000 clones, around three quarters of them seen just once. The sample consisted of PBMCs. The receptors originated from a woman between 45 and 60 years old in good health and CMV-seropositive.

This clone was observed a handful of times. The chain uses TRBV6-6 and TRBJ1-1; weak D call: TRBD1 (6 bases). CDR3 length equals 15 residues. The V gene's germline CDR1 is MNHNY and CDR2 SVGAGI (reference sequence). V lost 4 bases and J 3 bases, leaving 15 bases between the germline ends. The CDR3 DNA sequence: TGTGCCAGCAGTTCTACAGGGATCCGTTACACTGAAGCTTTCTTT. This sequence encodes CASSSTGIRYTEAFF.

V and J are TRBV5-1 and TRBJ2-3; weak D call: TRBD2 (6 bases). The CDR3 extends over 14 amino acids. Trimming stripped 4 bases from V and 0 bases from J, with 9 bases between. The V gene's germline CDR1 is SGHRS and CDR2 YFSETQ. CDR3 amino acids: CASSLGGSTDTQYF. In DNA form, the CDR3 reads TGCGCCAGCAGCCTTGGGGGGAGCACAGATACGCAGTATTTT.

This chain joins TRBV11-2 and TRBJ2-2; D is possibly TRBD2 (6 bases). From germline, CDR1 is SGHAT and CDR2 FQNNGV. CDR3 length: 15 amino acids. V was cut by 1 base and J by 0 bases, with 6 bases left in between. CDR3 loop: CASSLGGANTGELFF. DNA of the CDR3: TGTGCCAGCAGCTTAGGCGGGGCGAACACCGGGGAGCTGTTTTTT. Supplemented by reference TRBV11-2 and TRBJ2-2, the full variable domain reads EAGVAQSPRYKIIEKRQSVAFWCNPISGHATLYWYQQILGQGPKLLIQFQNNGVVDDSQLPKDRFSAERLKGVDSTLKIQPAKLEDSAVYLCASSLGGANTGELFFGEGSRLTVL.

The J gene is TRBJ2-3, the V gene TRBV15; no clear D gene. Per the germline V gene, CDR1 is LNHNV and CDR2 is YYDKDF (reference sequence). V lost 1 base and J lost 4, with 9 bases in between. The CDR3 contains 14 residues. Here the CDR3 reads CATSRADIADTQYF. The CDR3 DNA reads TGTGCCACCAGCAGAGCCGATATAGCAGATACGCAGTATTTT.

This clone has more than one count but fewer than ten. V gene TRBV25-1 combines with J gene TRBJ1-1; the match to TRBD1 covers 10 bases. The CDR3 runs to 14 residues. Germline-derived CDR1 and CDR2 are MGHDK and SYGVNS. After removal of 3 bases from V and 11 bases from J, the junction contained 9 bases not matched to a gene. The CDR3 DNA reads TGTGCCAGCAGTGAGCGGGACAGGGGCTCGATGGCTTTCTTT. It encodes CASSERDRGSMAFF.

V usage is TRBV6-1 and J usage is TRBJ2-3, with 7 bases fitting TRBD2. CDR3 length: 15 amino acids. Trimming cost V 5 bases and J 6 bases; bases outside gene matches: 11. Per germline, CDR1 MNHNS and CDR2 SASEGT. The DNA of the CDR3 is TGTGCCAGCAGTCCGCCTAGCGGAGCACACGATACGCAGTATTTT. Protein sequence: CASSPPSGAHDTQYF.

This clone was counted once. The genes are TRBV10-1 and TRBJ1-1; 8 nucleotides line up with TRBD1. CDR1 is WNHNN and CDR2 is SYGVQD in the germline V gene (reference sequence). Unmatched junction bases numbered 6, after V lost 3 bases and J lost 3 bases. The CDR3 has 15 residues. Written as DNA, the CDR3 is TGCGCCAGCAGTGAAGGACAGGGTGGCGACACTGAAGCTTTCTTT. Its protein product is CASSEGQGGDTEAFF.

DNA for the CDR3: TGTGCCAGCCGCGACCGGACAGGGACAGAGACCCAGTACTTC. Translation gives CASRDRTGTETQYF. The chain links TRBV19 to TRBJ2-5; TRBD1 agrees at 8 bases. The V and J ends lost 9 bases and 4 bases, in that order; junction bases with no gene match: 10. Germline assignment: CDR1 LNHDA and CDR2 SQIVND (reference sequence). The CDR3 length is 14 residues.

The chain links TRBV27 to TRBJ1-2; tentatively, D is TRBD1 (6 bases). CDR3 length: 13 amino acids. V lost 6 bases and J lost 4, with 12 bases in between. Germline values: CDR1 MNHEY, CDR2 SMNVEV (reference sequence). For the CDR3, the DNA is TGTGCCAGCAGCTCTGACAGGCTCTATGGCTACACCTTC. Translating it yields CASSSDRLYGYTF.

The CDR3 protein is CAIRTLQGGGTEAFF. The CDR3 DNA reads TGTGCCATCAGAACTCTACAAGGGGGCGGCACTGAAGCTTTCTTT. The V and J genes are TRBV10-3 and TRBJ1-1, with 7 bases lining up with TRBD1. Germline CDR1 ENHRY, CDR2 SYGVKD. V dropped 6 bases and J dropped 4; count of bases not matched to a gene: 11. The CDR3 has 15 residues.

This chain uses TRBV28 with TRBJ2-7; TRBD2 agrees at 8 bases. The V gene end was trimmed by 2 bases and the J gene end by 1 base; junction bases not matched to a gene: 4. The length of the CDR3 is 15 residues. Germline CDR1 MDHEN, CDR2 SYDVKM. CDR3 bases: TGTGCCAGCAGTTTAGTGTCTAGCGGGTCCTACGAGCAGTACTTC. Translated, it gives CASSLVSSGSYEQYF.

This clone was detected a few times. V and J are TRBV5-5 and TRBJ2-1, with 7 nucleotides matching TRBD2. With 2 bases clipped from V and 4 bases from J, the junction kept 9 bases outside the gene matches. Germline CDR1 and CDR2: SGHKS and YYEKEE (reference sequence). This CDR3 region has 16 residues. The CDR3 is CASSFGSPGRYNEQFF. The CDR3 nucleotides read TGTGCCAGCAGCTTTGGGTCCCCCGGGAGGTACAATGAGCAGTTCTTC. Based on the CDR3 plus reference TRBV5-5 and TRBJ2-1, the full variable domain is DAGVTQSPTHLIKTRGQQVTLRCSPISGHKSVSWYQQVLGQGPQFIFQYYEKEERGRGNFPDRFSARQFPNYSSELNVNALLLGDSALYLCASSFGSPGRYNEQFFGPGTRLTVL.

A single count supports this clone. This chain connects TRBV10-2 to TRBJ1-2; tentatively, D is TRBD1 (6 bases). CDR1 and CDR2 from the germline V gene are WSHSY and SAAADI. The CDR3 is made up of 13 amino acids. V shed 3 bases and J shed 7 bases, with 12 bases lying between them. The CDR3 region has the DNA TGCGCCAGCAGTGATGGGACATTGAGTGGCTACACCTTC. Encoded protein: CASSDGTLSGYTF.

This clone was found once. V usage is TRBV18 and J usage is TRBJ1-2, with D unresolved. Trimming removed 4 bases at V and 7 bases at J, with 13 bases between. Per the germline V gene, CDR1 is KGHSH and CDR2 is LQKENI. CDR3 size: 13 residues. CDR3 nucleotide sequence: TGTGCCAGCTCACGGGAGTTGGAGGGTGGCTACACCTTC. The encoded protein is CASSRELEGGYTF.

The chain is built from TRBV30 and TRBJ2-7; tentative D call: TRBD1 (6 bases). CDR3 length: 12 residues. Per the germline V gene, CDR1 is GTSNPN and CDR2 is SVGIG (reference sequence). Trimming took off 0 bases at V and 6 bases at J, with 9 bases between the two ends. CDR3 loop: CAWSVSRGEQYF. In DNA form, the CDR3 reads TGTGCCTGGAGTGTAAGCAGGGGCGAGCAGTACTTC.

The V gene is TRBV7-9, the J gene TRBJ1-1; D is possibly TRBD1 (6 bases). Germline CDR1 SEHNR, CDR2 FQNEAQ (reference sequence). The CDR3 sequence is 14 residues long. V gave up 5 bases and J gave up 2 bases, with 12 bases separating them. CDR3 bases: TGTGCCAGCAGCCTGGACAGTATCAACACTGAAGCTTTCTTT. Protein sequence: CASSLDSINTEAFF.

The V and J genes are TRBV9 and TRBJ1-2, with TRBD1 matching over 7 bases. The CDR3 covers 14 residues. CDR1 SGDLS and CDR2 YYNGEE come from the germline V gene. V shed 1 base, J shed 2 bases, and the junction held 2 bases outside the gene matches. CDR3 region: CASSVSTGNYGYTF. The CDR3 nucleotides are TGTGCCAGCAGCGTATCGACAGGGAACTATGGCTACACCTTC.

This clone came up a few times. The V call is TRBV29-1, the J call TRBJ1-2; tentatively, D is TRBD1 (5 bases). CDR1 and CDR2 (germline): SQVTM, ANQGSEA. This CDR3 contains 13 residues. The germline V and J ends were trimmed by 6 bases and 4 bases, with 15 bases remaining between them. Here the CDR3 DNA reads TGCAGCGTCGGAGGGGTGGGTTCCTATGGCTACACCTTC. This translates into CSVGGVGSYGYTF.

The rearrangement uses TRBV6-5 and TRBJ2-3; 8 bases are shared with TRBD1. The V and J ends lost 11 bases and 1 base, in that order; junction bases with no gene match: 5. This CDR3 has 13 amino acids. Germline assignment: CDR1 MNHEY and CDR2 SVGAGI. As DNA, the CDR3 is TGTGCCGCCGAGGACAGGGGCACAGATACGCAGTATTTT. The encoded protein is CAAEDRGTDTQYF.

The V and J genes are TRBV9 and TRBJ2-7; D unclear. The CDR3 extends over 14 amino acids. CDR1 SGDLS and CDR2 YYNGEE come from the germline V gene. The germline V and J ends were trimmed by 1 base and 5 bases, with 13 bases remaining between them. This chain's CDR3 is CASSVTPLEDEQYF. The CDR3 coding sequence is TGTGCCAGCAGCGTAACACCCCTCGAAGACGAGCAGTACTTC.

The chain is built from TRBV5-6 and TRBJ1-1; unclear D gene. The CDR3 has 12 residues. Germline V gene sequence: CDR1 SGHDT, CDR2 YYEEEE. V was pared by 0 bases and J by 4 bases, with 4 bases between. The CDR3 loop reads CASSLDGTEAFF. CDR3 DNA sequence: TGTGCCAGCAGCTTGGACGGCACTGAAGCTTTCTTT.